This TCR beta chain was profiled in a study of STAT5B mutations in CD4+ large granular lymphocyte leukemia (dated by TCRdb to between 2021 and 2022). As for the study more broadly: Among the healthy controls, the CDR3 'QG' motif was associated with a particular HLA allele. The study compared the TCRbeta repertoires of patients with CD4+ T-cell large granular lymphocyte leukemia against those of healthy blood donors. Flow cytometry on FACSCanto II or FACSVerse showed that the purified fractions were more than 95% pure among lymphocytes.

The healthy control group was made up of around 37 blood donors, and the Finnish Red Cross blood service supplied their buffy coats. All TCR-sequenced material derived from peripheral blood: patient blood samples and healthy donor buffy coats. Peripheral blood mononuclear cells were isolated by Ficoll-Hypaque gradient centrifugation. Magnetic purification was used to isolate CD4+ cells from the buffy coats of the healthy controls. The Gentra Puregene Cell and Tissue kit was used to extract genomic DNA, and a Qubit 2.0 fluorometer was used to measure the amount of genomic DNA. The paper's findings and limits, for the study overall: Data were not HLA-matched; higher clonality in CD4+ versus CD8+ T-LGLL could reflect the relatively small sample size. Each patient's main leukemic clonotypes were private, but approximately 23% of these clonotypes showed up at low frequency in the non-leukemic repertoires of other patients. Greater clonality appeared to be present in CD4-sorted patient repertoires than in healthy CD4+ repertoires, and the difference was retained after the putative leukemic clones were removed. Enrichment of TRBV06-family usage was observed among the top patient clones (8/27) relative to healthy controls (2/35).

As concerns this clone: No antigen is known for it. No much larger clone exists at a distance of one base, and base qualities are not known.

The immunoSEQ assay at survey resolution was used to sequence TCRbeta rearrangements from genomic DNA. The study's own analysis went as follows. In the TCR sequencing data, the smallest productive clonotype frequency that could be detected was 2.59 x 10-5. Analyses included only productive TCRbeta rearrangements, meaning complete and in-frame sequences. Sample clonality was computed as Simpson clonality in the immunoSEQ Analyzer version 3.0. Clones were grouped by frequency into very rare, small, medium, large (1-20%) or hyperexpanded (>20%) categories. Generation probabilities were estimated with OLGA 1.2.3, V-gene circos plots were made with VDJtools, specificities were looked up in VDJdb, and CDR3 motifs were identified with GLIPH. The table comes from immuneACCESS by way of TCRdb, which keeps in-frame sequences with V and J called. Part of the clones is missing from these tables; in studies checked, under half for an unresolved V gene and the rest for unknown reasons. V, J and clone size derive from that table, while D and trimming were established from the DNA sequence. In all, the sample holds 30,000 to 40,000 clones, and 69% of those were seen once. Less than 3% of the sample is in the top ten clones.

The CDR3 goes from the cysteine to the phenylalanine over 18 residues. This entry keeps only the CDR3 DNA: 54 bases, framed from base 1. CDR1 and CDR2 are read off the germline V gene (reference sequence) as SEHNR and FQNEAQ. Germline trimming amounts to 0 bases on V and 1 base on J, with 9 as the count of junction bases outside the gene matches. Sequencing input: CD4+ T cells from blood buffy coats. This receptor was obtained from a human donor in good health. Recombination linked TRBV7-9 to TRBJ1-5; 7 of the junction bases match TRBD1. The CDR3 protein is CASSLAPGAGGSNQPQHF. The base sequence is TGTGCCAGCAGCTTAGCGCCAGGGGCAGGGGGGAGCAATCAGCCCCAGCATTTT.